This TCR beta chain appears in the sequencing data of a study of CD8 T cells in ankylosing spondylitis. One entry per CDR3 protein, called by TCRdb with MiXCR from the 5' RACE reads. The sample has 500,000 to 650,000 distinct CDR3 sequences, approximately 5.3% seen once; the top ten hold under 4.5%. Study-wide points: A TCR beta motif made of roughly eight highly homologous variants seemed typical of ankylosing spondylitis blood. As reported, disease-linked clones showed significant enrichment in matched ankylosing spondylitis synovial fluid.

This clonotype was seen at least ten times. Its cognate antigen is unknown. The TCR sequence derives from a male donor with ankylosing spondylitis. Sequencing input: blood, either unsorted or a sorted T cell fraction (not recorded which).

The chain's CDR3 is CSGSGLNQETQYF. For the CDR3, the DNA is TGCAGCGGTTCGGGACTCAACCAAGAGACCCAGTACTTC. The chain uses TRBV29-1 and TRBJ2-5, with D maybe TRBD2 (6 bases). V was trimmed by 7 bases and J by 0 bases, leaving 12 bases between them. This CDR3 has 13 residues. Looked up from germline, CDR1 is SQVTM and CDR2 is ANQGSEA.